These 6 T cell receptor beta chains originate from one sample sequenced in a study of breast tumors, draining lymph nodes, adjacent tissues. TCRdb re-called the multiplex PCR reads with MiXCR, one entry per CDR3 protein. The table lists 160,000 or so distinct CDR3 sequences, approximately 30% of them singletons. Breast cancer patients provided tissue from their axillary draining lymph nodes. Specimen: axillary lymph node tissue. The receptors shown here come from a female donor with breast cancer. Some clones in this sample may be carry-over from other donors' samples.

There are a few counts of this clonotype. The rearrangement links TRBV12-3 or TRBV12-4 to TRBJ2-4; D remains unclear. V was pared by 7 bases and J by 0 bases, with 16 bases between. The CDR3 is made up of 16 amino acids. The CDR3 bases are TGTGCCAGCACCACCTTAGGAGTCATAGCCAAAAACATTCAGTACTTC. It translates to CASTTLGVIAKNIQYF.

On this clonotype itself: This could be a read error, since a much larger clone is one nucleotide away. The chain has TRBV6-2 or TRBV6-3 and TRBJ2-3; 9 bases match TRBD2. V gave up 6 bases and J gave up 6 bases; unmatched junction bases: 7. From germline, CDR1 is MNHEY and CDR2 SVGEGT. The CDR3 runs 14 residues. The CDR3, as DNA: TGTGCCAGCAGCCGCGGGGGGGCACCGGATACGCAGTATTTT. Its protein is CASSRGGAPDTQYF.

This clonotype was detected many times. The chain couples TRBV10-2 to TRBJ2-3; 8 nucleotides agree with TRBD2. The CDR3 totals 15 residues. Germline V CDR1 and CDR2: WSHSY, SAAADI. Trimming removed 4 bases from V and 2 bases from J; junction bases left unmatched: 5. CDR3 residues: CASSAAGGTTDTQYF. CDR3 coding DNA: TGCGCCAGCAGTGCCGCGGGAGGCACCACAGATACGCAGTATTTT.

As to this clonotype: Compared with germline, one end of the junction differs, possibly owing to a read error. The chain couples TRBV5-1 to TRBJ2-1, with 8 bases aligning to TRBD2. Germline values: CDR1 SGHRS, CDR2 YFSETQ. The CDR3 is 16 amino acids. The CDR3 sequence: CAGSLAVGLGGNERFF. DNA of the CDR3: TGCGCCGGCAGCTTGGCCGTGGGACTAGGCGGCAATGAGCGGTTCTTC.

Concerning this clonotype: A read error may be the cause here, since a much bigger clone is one base away. The chain carries TRBV11-1 and TRBJ2-2; 9 bases align to TRBD1. V lost 5 bases to trimming and J lost 4 bases; unmatched junction nucleotides: 5. Germline-derived CDR1 and CDR2 are SGHAT and FQDESV (reference sequence). This CDR3 is 15 amino acids long. CDR3 DNA: TGTGCCAGCAGCGGGACAGGGTTGACCACCGGGGAGCTGTTTTTT. Translation: CASSGTGLTTGELFF.

The table lists this clonotype with many counts. The chain employs TRBV6-1 and TRBJ2-7; D possibly matches TRBD1 or TRBD2 (5 bases each). The CDR3 has 12 amino acids. The V gene lost 8 bases and the J gene lost 5 bases, with 13 bases spanning the gap. Per the germline V gene, CDR1 is MNHNS and CDR2 is SASEGT. This CDR3 is CASWGLSHEQYF. The CDR3 DNA follows: TGTGCCAGCTGGGGGTTATCCCACGAGCAGTACTTC.